One and the same sample provided the 30 T cell receptor beta chains below, sequenced in a study of response to subunit inactivated influenza vaccine. One entry per CDR3 protein, called by TCRdb with MiXCR from the RT-PCR reads. The sample comprises 550,000 to 800,000 distinct CDR3 sequences, roughly 14% of which are singletons, and about 9.9% rests with the top ten. The starting material was PBMCs from blood, obtained 12 days after vaccination. The source of these receptors is a man between 50 and 59 years old who received an inactivated influenza vaccine.

This chain links TRBV14 with TRBJ2-7; D is ambiguous. Germline V gives CDR1 SGHDN, CDR2 FVKESK. Between the trimmed V and J ends, which lost 7 bases and 3 bases, there was a span of 13 bases. The CDR3 is 13 residues long. CDR3: CASNAMDHYEQYF. For the CDR3, the DNA is TGTGCCAGCAACGCAATGGACCACTACGAGCAGTACTTC.

V usage is TRBV7-2 and J usage is TRBJ2-7, with 9 positions matching TRBD2. Germline CDR1 and CDR2: SGHTA and FQGNSA. V was pared by 1 base and J by 7 bases, with 8 bases of the junction left unmatched. The length of the CDR3 is 15 residues. The CDR3 here is CASSLVPSGAGEQYF. The CDR3 DNA is TGTGCCAGCAGCTTAGTTCCTAGCGGGGCCGGGGAGCAGTACTTC. The full variable domain, with the rest looked up from reference TRBV7-2 and TRBJ2-7, is GAGVSQSPSNKVTEKGKDVELRCDPISGHTALYWYRQSLGQGLEFLIYFQGNSAPDKSGLPSDRFSAERTGGSVSTLTIQRTQQEDSAVYLCASSLVPSGAGEQYFGPGTRLTVT.

The genes are TRBV28 and TRBJ2-7; the D call may be TRBD1 or TRBD2 (5 bases each). Trimming cost V 2 bases and J 4 bases, with 24 bases left between them. The CDR3 length is 18 residues. Germline values: CDR1 MDHEN, CDR2 SYDVKM. The CDR3 reads CASSLILGDGRRPYEQYF. Here the CDR3 DNA reads TGTGCCAGCAGTTTAATCCTCGGGGACGGCCGAAGGCCATACGAGCAGTACTTC.

The V gene is TRBV3-1, the J gene TRBJ2-1; a weak D match, TRBD1 (6 bases). The CDR3 totals 12 residues. V shed 2 bases and J shed 13 bases, with 12 bases lying between them. Germline CDR1 reads LGHDT; CDR2 reads YNNKEL (reference sequence). This CDR3 reads CASSQYREGQFF. CDR3 bases: TGTGCCAGCAGCCAATACAGGGAAGGACAGTTCTTC.

This clonotype appeared a few times. The chain combines TRBV12-3 or TRBV12-4 with TRBJ1-2; TRBD1 is a possible D gene (5 bases). This CDR3 comprises 13 residues. The V end lost 3 bases, the J end lost 4 bases, and 9 bases lay between the germline ends. The CDR3 protein is CASSLGEGYGYTF. In DNA form, the CDR3 reads TGTGCCAGCAGTTTGGGGGAGGGCTATGGCTACACCTTC.

The chain carries TRBV15 and TRBJ2-1; the match to TRBD2 covers 7 bases. The CDR3 contains 17 residues. V gave up 3 bases and J gave up 0 bases; unmatched junction bases: 8. Germline V gives CDR1 LNHNV, CDR2 YYDKDF (reference sequence). The CDR3 is CATSRLWGGSSYNEQFF. The CDR3 region has the DNA TGTGCCACCAGCAGGTTATGGGGGGGGTCCTCCTACAATGAGCAGTTCTTC.

This clonotype was counted a few times. The chain recombines TRBV9 with TRBJ1-5; a weak D match, TRBD1 (5 bases). Trimming took off 3 bases at V and 0 bases at J, with 7 bases between the two ends. CDR1 and CDR2 (germline): SGDLS, YYNGEE. This CDR3 contains 14 residues. The CDR3 loop reads CASSAGNSNQPQHF. In DNA form, the CDR3 reads TGTGCCAGCAGCGCAGGGAATAGCAATCAGCCCCAGCATTTT.

This clonotype showed up many times. V usage is TRBV29-1 and J usage is TRBJ2-7, with D hard to call. From germline, CDR1 is SQVTM and CDR2 ANQGSEA. The CDR3 length is 11 residues. V was shortened by 1 base and J by 12 bases, with 13 bases between the two germline ends. The CDR3 loop reads CSVEVAQVAYF. The CDR3 DNA follows: TGCAGCGTTGAAGTCGCCCAAGTGGCGTACTTC.

V and J are TRBV18 and TRBJ1-1; TRBD1 matches 9 bases. Germline V gene data show CDR1 as KGHSH and CDR2 as LQKENI. The V and J ends lost 3 bases and 3 bases, in that order; junction bases with no gene match: 5. This CDR3 spans 15 amino acids. DNA for the CDR3: TGTGCCAGCTCACCGCAGGGACAGGGCTACACTGAAGCTTTCTTT. This gives the protein CASSPQGQGYTEAFF.

This clonotype was seen at least ten times. The chain couples TRBV5-1 to TRBJ2-5; D gene ambiguous. CDR1 and CDR2 from the germline V gene are SGHRS and YFSETQ. The CDR3 runs 15 residues. Trimming cost V 0 bases and J 0 bases, with 9 bases left between them. The CDR3 bases are TGCGCCAGCAGCTTGGGGTCAATATACCAAGAGACCCAGTACTTC. Amino acids: CASSLGSIYQETQYF.

The genes are TRBV7-9 and TRBJ2-7, with D possibly being TRBD1 (6 bases). V lost 8 bases and J lost 6, with 14 bases in between. Germline-derived CDR1 and CDR2 are SEHNR and FQNEAQ (reference sequence). There are 12 residues in the CDR3. DNA of the CDR3: TGTGCCAGCGGGACACGGCTACTCGAGCAGTACTTC. This encodes CASGTRLLEQYF.

This clonotype came up many times. The genes are TRBV20-1 and TRBJ1-5; D call uncertain. Germline assignment: CDR1 DFQATT and CDR2 SNEGSKA (reference sequence). V lost 3 bases to trimming and J lost 4 bases, with 10 bases between them. The CDR3 consists of 13 residues. The CDR3 sequence: CSARDGLNQPQHF. DNA of the CDR3: TGCAGTGCTAGGGATGGTCTAAATCAGCCCCAGCATTTT.

This clonotype has just a few counts. The chain couples TRBV5-1 to TRBJ1-1; D is unclear. Trimming pared 0 bases from V and 2 bases from J, leaving 8 bases between. The CDR3 contains 14 residues. Germline V CDR1 and CDR2: SGHRS, YFSETQ. CDR3 loop: CASSLEGYNTEAFF. For the CDR3, the DNA is TGCGCCAGCAGCTTGGAGGGCTACAACACTGAAGCTTTCTTT. Drawing the rest from reference TRBV5-1 and TRBJ1-1, the complete variable domain is KAGVTQTPRYLIKTRGQQVTLSCSPISGHRSVSWYQQTPGQGLQFLFEYFSETQRNKGNFPGRFSGRQFSNSRSEMNVSTLELGDSALYLCASSLEGYNTEAFFGQGTRLTVV.

This clonotype was picked up a small number of times. The chain uses TRBV23-1 and TRBJ1-1; possible D gene TRBD1, 5 bases. TRBV23-1 falls under the ORF class, with uncertain function. V dropped 4 bases and J dropped 0 bases, with 15 bases sitting between them. The CDR3 loop spans 16 amino acids. The CDR3 DNA sequence: TGCGCCAGCAGTCGCCCCAGCGACAGAATGAACACTGAAGCTTTCTTT. Translation gives CASSRPSDRMNTEAFF.

This clonotype was picked up a small number of times. The V and J genes are TRBV25-1 and TRBJ2-1; D is ambiguous. Germline-derived CDR1 and CDR2 are MGHDK and SYGVNS. The CDR3 has 12 residues. V was pared by 2 bases and J by 3 bases, with 2 bases between. The CDR3 nucleotides read TGTGCCAGCAGTGAAGACTACAATGAGCAGTTCTTC. It is translated as CASSEDYNEQFF.

This clonotype has just a few counts. V and J are TRBV15 and TRBJ2-4; possible D gene TRBD2, 5 bases. CDR1 is LNHNV, CDR2 YYDKDF, per germline (reference sequence). Trimming removed 1 base at V and 12 bases at J, with 10 bases between. The CDR3 has 12 residues. The CDR3 DNA is TGTGCCACCAGCAGAGTTGCGGGTGCTCAGTACTTC. This encodes CATSRVAGAQYF.

There are a few counts of this clonotype. This chain joins TRBV27 and TRBJ2-7; 8 bases are a match to TRBD2. The V gene's germline CDR1 is MNHEY and CDR2 SMNVEV (reference sequence). V lost 2 bases and J lost 3; bases outside the gene matches: 6. This CDR3 is 15 amino acids long. CDR3 protein: CASSLTGLASYEQYF. The CDR3 DNA follows: TGTGCCAGCAGTTTAACAGGACTAGCCAGCTACGAGCAGTACTTC.

This clonotype turned up a few times. The gene calls are TRBV6-1 and TRBJ1-1; D ambiguous. The CDR3 is 11 residues long. V gave up 8 bases and J gave up 6 bases, with 10 bases separating them. Germline V lookup: CDR1 MNHNS, CDR2 SASEGT. The CDR3 DNA reads TGTGCCAGCGAAGGAAACGCTGAAGCTTTCTTT. This sequence encodes CASEGNAEAFF.

This clonotype has just a few counts. This chain joins TRBV25-1 and TRBJ2-2, with unresolved D. CDR3 size: 12 residues. CDR1 MGHDK and CDR2 SYGVNS come from the germline V gene. V was cut by 3 bases and J by 7 bases, with 6 bases left in between. CDR3 DNA sequence: TGTGCCAGCAGTGACCTAGTCGGGGAGCTGTTTTTT. Its translation is CASSDLVGELFF.

This clonotype was detected ten times or more. This rearrangement joins TRBV5-1 to TRBJ2-1; 7 bases are a match to TRBD1. Germline V gene sequence: CDR1 SGHRS, CDR2 YFSETQ. Trimming at V came to 0 bases and at J to 8 bases, leaving 5 bases not matched to a gene. The CDR3 is 14 amino acids. CDR3 amino acids: CASSLVSGGDEQFF. In DNA form, the CDR3 reads TGCGCCAGCAGCTTGGTTTCAGGGGGAGATGAGCAGTTCTTC.

This sequence joins TRBV6-2 or TRBV6-3 and TRBJ2-2, with D perhaps TRBD1 (6 bases). The CDR3 spans 16 residues. From germline, CDR1 is MNHEY and CDR2 SVGEGT. Trimming removed 2 bases at V and 1 base at J, with 11 bases between. The CDR3 sequence: CASSYIRTENTGELFF. CDR3 in DNA: TGTGCCAGCAGTTACATAAGGACAGAGAACACCGGGGAGCTGTTTTTT.

The sample holds a few counts of this clonotype. This chain links TRBV4-3 with TRBJ1-5, with D perhaps matching TRBD1 (5 bases). This CDR3 is built from 16 residues. The germline gives CDR1 LGHNA, CDR2 YSLEER. The germline V and J ends were trimmed by 0 bases and 4 bases, with 13 bases remaining between them. DNA for the CDR3: TGCGCCAGCAGCCAAGATACGGGGACGGGGAATCAGCCCCAGCATTTT. Residues: CASSQDTGTGNQPQHF.

For the CDR3, the DNA is TGTGCCAGCAGCCTACTCGCCGGACAATCGGGGGCCAACGTCCTGACTTTC. Residues: CASSLLAGQSGANVLTF. This chain joins TRBV7-2 and TRBJ2-6; D is perhaps TRBD1 (5 bases). The CDR3 is made up of 17 amino acids. Germline CDR1 is SGHTA and CDR2 is FQGNSA. V was pared by 5 bases and J by 4 bases, with 18 bases between. The entire variable domain, with the rest obtained from reference TRBV7-2 and TRBJ2-6, is as follows: GAGVSQSPSNKVTEKGKDVELRCDPISGHTALYWYRQSLGQGLEFLIYFQGNSAPDKSGLPSDRFSAERTGGSVSTLTIQRTQQEDSAVYLCASSLLAGQSGANVLTFGAGSRLTVL.

This clonotype was seen more than once but under ten times. V is TRBV2 and J is TRBJ2-5; 9 positions match TRBD2. The V gene end was trimmed by 6 bases and the J gene end by 5 bases; junction bases not matched to a gene: 7. The CDR3 sequence is 14 residues long. Germline V lookup: CDR1 SNHLY, CDR2 FYNNEI. As DNA, the CDR3 is TGTGCCAGCAGGAAGACTAGCGGTGCGGAGACCCAGTACTTC. Translation: CASRKTSGAETQYF.

The chain carries TRBV12-3 or TRBV12-4 and TRBJ2-1; 12 nucleotides match TRBD2. Trimming cost V 6 bases and J 9 bases; bases outside gene matches: 6. CDR3 length equals 14 residues. The CDR3 loop is CASSRLAGDLEQFF. The CDR3 coding sequence is TGTGCCAGCAGCCGACTAGCGGGAGACCTTGAGCAGTTCTTC.

The chain combines TRBV25-1 with TRBJ2-2, with D perhaps assigned TRBD1 or TRBD2 (5 bases each). V shed 2 bases and J shed 2 bases, with 12 bases lying between them. The germline V gene has CDR1 MGHDK and CDR2 SYGVNS. This CDR3 comprises 16 residues. Here the CDR3 DNA reads TGTGCCAGCAGTGAACCCGGGACCATAAACACCGGGGAGCTGTTTTTT. This encodes CASSEPGTINTGELFF.

A word on this clonotype: The missing conserved phenylalanine or tryptophan at the end of this CDR3 makes a read error likely. The chain links TRBV12-3 or TRBV12-4 to TRBJ1-2; no firm D call. CDR3 size: 12 residues. Deletions cut 3 bases from V and 4 bases from J, with 6 bases between. CDR3 protein: CASSLVSYGYTY. DNA of the CDR3: TGTGCCAGCAGTTTGGTCAGCTATGGCTACACCTAC.

This clonotype came up a few times. CDR3 region: CASSWRTGSSSEQYF. In nucleotides, the CDR3 is TGTGCCAGCAGCTGGAGGACAGGGAGTAGTTCGGAGCAGTACTTC. The V and J genes are TRBV7-8 and TRBJ2-7, with 8 bases that match TRBD1. This CDR3 comprises 15 residues. J gave up 7 bases and V 4 bases, and 12 bases lay outside the gene matches. Per the germline V gene, CDR1 is SGHVS and CDR2 is FQNEAQ.

This clonotype was found many times. This chain connects TRBV7-9 to TRBJ2-3; D remains ambiguous. Trimming took 5 bases from V and 1 from J, leaving 16 bases between them. This CDR3 spans 16 amino acids. Germline V gives CDR1 SEHNR, CDR2 FQNEAQ (reference sequence). CDR3 residues: CASSLQLGQRTDTQYF. CDR3 DNA: TGTGCCAGCAGCCTCCAGTTAGGCCAACGCACAGATACGCAGTATTTT. The full variable domain, rest sourced from reference TRBV7-9 and TRBJ2-3, is DTGVSQNPRHKITKRGQNVTFRCDPISEHNRLYWYRQTLGQGPEFLTYFQNEAQLEKSRLLSDRFSAERPKGSFSTLEIQRTEQGDSAMYLCASSLQLGQRTDTQYFGPGTRLTVL.

This sequence joins TRBV27 and TRBJ2-5, with 8 bases matching TRBD2. This CDR3 has 18 amino acids. With V trimmed by 2 bases and J by 5 bases, 16 bases remained unmatched. CDR1 and CDR2 (germline): MNHEY, SMNVEV (reference sequence). The CDR3 protein is CASSLLPATAGAGETQYF. The CDR3 nucleotides are TGTGCCAGCAGTTTACTCCCAGCAACAGCGGGGGCAGGGGAGACCCAGTACTTC.